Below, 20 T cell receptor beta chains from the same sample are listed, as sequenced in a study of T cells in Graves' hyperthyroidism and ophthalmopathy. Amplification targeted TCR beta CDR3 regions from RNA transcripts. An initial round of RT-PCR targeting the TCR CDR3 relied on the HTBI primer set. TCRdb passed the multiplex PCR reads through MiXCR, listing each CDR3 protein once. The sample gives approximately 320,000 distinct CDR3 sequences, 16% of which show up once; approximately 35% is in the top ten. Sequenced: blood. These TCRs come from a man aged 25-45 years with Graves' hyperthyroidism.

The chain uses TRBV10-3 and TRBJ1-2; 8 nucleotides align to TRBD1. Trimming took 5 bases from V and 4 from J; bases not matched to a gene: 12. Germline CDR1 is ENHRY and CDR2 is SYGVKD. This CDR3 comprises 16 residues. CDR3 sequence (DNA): TGTGCCATCAGTAATCATTCAGAGACAGGGGTCTATGGCTACACCTTC. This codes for CAISNHSETGVYGYTF.

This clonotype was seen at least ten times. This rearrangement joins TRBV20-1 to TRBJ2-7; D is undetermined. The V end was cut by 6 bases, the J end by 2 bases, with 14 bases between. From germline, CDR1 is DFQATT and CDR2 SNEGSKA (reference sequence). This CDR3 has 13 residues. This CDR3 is CSASKNLAYEQYF. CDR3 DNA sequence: TGCAGTGCGAGCAAGAACCTCGCCTACGAGCAGTACTTC.

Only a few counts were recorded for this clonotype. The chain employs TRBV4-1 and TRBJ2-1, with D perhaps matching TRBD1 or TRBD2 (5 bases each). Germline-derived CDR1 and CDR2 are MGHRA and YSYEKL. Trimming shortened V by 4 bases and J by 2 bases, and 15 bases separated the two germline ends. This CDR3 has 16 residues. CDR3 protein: CASSPGVGEPYNEQFF. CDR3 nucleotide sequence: TGCGCCAGCAGCCCCGGGGTGGGGGAACCCTACAATGAGCAGTTCTTC.

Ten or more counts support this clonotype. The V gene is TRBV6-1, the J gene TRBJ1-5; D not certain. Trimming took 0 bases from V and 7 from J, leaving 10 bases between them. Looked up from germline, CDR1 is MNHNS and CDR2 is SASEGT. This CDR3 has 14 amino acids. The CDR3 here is CASSEAQARQPQHF. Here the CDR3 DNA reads TGTGCCAGCAGTGAAGCGCAGGCGCGGCAGCCCCAGCATTTT.

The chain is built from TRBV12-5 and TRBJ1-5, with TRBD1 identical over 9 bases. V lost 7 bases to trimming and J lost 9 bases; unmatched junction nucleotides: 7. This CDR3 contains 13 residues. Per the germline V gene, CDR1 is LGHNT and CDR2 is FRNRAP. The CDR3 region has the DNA TGTGCTAGTGTCAGGACAGGGGATTGGCCCCAGCATTTT. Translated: CASVRTGDWPQHF. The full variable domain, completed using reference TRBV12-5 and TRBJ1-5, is DARVTQTPRHKVTEMGQEVTMRCQPILGHNTVFWYRQTMMQGLELLAYFRNRAPLDDSGMPKDRFSAEMPDATLATLKIQPSEPRDSAVYFCASVRTGDWPQHFGDGTRLSIL.

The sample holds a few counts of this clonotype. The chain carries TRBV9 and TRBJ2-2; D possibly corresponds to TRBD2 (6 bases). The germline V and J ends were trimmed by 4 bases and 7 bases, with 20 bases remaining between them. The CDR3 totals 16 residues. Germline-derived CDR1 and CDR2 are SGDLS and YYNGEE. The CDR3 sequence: CASSPRPGGLNGELFF. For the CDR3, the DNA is TGTGCCAGCAGCCCGCGCCCCGGAGGGCTCAACGGGGAGCTGTTTTTT.

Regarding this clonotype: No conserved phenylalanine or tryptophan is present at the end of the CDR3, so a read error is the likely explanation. As DNA, the CDR3 is TGTGCCAGCAGCTCCCCAAGACTAGCGGGGTCCTACGAGCAGTACCTC. Translating it yields CASSSPRLAGSYEQYL. V gene TRBV11-3 combines with J gene TRBJ2-7; 11 positions match TRBD2. CDR1 is SGHNT and CDR2 is YENEEA in the germline V gene. V was clipped by 4 bases and J by 1 base; unmatched bases: 6. The CDR3 loop spans 16 amino acids.

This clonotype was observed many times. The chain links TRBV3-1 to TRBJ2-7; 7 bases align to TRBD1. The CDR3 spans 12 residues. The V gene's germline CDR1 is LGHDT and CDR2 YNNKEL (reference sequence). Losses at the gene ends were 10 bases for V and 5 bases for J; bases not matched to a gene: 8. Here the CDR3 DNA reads TGTGCCACCCAGACAGGGAGCCACGAGCAGTACTTC. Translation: CATQTGSHEQYF.

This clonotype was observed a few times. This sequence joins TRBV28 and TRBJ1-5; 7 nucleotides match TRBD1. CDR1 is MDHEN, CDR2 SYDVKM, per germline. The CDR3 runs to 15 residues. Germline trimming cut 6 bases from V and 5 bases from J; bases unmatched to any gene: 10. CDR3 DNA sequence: TGTGCCAGCAGAAAAAAGGGGGCCTTCGATCAGCCCCAGCATTTT. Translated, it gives CASRKKGAFDQPQHF.

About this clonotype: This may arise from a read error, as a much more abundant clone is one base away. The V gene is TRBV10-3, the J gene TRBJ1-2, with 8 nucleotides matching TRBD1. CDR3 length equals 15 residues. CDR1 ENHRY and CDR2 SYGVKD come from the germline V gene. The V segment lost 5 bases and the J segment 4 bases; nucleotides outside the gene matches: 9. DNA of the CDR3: TGTGCCATCAGTTACTCAGGGGGCAGTTCCTATGGCTACACCTTC. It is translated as CAISYSGGSSYGYTF.

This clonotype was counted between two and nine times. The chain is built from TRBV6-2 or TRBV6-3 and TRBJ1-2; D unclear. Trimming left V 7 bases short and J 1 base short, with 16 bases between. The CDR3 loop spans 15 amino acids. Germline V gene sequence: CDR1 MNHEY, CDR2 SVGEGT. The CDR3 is CASIPAAWGNYGYTF. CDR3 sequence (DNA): TGTGCCAGCATTCCGGCCGCATGGGGTAACTATGGCTACACCTTC.

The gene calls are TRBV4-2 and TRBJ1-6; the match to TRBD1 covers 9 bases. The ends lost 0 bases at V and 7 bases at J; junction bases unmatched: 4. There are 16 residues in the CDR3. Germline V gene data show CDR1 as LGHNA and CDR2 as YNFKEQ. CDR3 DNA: TGTGCCAGCAGCCAAGATATCGGACAGGGGAATTCACCCCTCCACTTT. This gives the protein CASSQDIGQGNSPLHF.

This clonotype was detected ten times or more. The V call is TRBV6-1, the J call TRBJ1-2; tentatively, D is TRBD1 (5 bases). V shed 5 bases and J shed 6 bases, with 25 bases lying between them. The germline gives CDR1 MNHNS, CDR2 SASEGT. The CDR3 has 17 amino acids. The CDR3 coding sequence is TGTGCCAGCAGTTCTTATCGCCTGTGGGGGGGTCAACATGGCTACACCTTC. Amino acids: CASSSYRLWGGQHGYTF.

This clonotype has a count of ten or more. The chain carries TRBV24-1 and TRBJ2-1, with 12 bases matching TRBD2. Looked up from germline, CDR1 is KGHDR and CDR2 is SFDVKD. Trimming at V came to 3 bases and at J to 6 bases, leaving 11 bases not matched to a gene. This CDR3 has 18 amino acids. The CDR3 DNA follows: TGTGCCACCAGTGATCCGCCGGGACTAGCGGGTATCCCCAATGAGCAGTTCTTC. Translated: CATSDPPGLAGIPNEQFF.

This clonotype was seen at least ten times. The CDR3 DNA reads TGCAGCGTTTGGGACAGGTTCAATGAGCAGTTCTTC. Encoded protein: CSVWDRFNEQFF. V usage is TRBV29-1 and J usage is TRBJ2-1; 8 bases are a match to TRBD1. Germline V lookup: CDR1 SQVTM, CDR2 ANQGSEA. The CDR3 contains 12 residues. V lost 5 bases to trimming and J lost 6 bases; unmatched junction nucleotides: 3.

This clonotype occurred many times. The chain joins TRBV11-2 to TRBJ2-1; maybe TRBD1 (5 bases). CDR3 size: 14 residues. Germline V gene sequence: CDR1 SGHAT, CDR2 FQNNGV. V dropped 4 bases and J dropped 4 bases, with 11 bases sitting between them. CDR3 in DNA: TGTGCCAGCAGCTCCCTTAGGGGTTACAATGAGCAGTTCTTC. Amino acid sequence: CASSSLRGYNEQFF.

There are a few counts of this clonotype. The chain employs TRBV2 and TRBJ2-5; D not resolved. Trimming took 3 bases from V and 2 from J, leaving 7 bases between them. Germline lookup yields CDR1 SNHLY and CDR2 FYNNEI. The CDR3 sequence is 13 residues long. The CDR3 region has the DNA TGTGCCAGCAGTGAGGGCGGTCAAGAGACCCAGTACTTC. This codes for CASSEGGQETQYF.

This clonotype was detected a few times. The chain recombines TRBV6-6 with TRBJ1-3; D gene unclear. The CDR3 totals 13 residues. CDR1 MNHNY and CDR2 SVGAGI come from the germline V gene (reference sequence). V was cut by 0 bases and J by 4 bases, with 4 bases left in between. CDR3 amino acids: CASSYSLGNTIYF. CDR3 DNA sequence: TGTGCCAGCAGTTACTCATTAGGAAACACCATATATTTT.

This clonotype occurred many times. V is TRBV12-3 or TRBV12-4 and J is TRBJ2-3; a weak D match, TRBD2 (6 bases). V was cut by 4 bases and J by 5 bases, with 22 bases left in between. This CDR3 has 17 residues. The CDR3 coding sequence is TGTGCCAGCAGTTGGGAGGCGGGCTGGCCGTCACAAGATACGCAGTATTTT. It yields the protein CASSWEAGWPSQDTQYF.

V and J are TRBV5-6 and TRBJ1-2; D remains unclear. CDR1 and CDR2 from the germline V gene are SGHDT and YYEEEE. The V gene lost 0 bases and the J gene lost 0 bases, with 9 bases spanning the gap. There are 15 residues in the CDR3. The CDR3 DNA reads TGTGCCAGCAGCTTGGTAGACGGAACTAACTATGGCTACACCTTC. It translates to CASSLVDGTNYGYTF.